This T cell receptor (beta chain) was found in a study of T-cell memory formation after mild COVID-19. In the study overall: The study found TCR clusters largely donor specific.

Regarding the study as a whole: Memory cells collected pre-infection included some clones that later responded, suggesting cross-reactive memory joined.

Concerning this clonotype itself: The antigen is not known.

CDR1 SGHAT and CDR2 FQNNGV come from the germline V gene. The CDR3 sequence is 14 residues long. V was trimmed by 5 bases and J by 3 bases, leaving 12 bases between them. Via MiXCR, TCRdb re-called the 5' RACE reads, giving one row per CDR3 protein. Among roughly 150,000 distinct CDR3 sequences listed, approximately 12% were seen once. Material: PBMCs or a T cell subset sorted from them (not recorded which). V gene TRBV11-2 combines with J gene TRBJ2-3; D gene unclear. This clonotype was obtained from a man aged 18 to 30 who had mild COVID-19 (a few samples of this study predate the infection). Cell type and time point are not known. CDR3 sequence (DNA): TGTGCCAGCAGCCTGCGACTCACAACAGATACGCAGTATTTT. The encoded protein is CASSLRLTTDTQYF.